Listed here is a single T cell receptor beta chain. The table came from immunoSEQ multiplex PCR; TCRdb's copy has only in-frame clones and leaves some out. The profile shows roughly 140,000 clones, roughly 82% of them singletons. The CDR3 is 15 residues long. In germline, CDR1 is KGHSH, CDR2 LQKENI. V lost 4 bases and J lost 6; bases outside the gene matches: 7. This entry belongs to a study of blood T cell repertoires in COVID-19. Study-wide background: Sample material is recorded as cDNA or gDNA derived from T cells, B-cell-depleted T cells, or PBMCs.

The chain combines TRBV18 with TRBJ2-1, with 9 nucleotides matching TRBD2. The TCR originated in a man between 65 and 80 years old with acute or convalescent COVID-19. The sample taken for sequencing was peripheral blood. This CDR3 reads CASSLEAGGSNEQFF. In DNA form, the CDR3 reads TGTGCCAGCTCACTCGAAGCGGGAGGCAGCAATGAGCAGTTCTTC. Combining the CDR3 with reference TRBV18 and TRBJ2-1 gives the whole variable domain NAGVMQNPRHLVRRRGQEARLRCSPMKGHSHVYWYRQLPEEGLKFMVYLQKENIIDESGMPKERFSAEFPKEGPSILRIQQVVRGDSAAYFCASSLEAGGSNEQFFGPGTRLTVL.